Listed below are T cell receptor beta chains from one sample, sequenced in a study of cytomegalovirus exposure and HLA in healthy donors. Generated by immunoSEQ multiplex PCR, the TCRdb table keeps only in-frame clones and is missing some. The table lists 74,000 or so clones, about 78% of them singletons. The sequenced material came from PBMCs. The source of these receptors is a male donor in good health and CMV-seropositive. The CDR3 runs from the conserved cysteine through the conserved F or W. Each record gives: V gene, J gene, CDR3 protein.

>TRBV21-1|TRBJ2-7
CARVRLAGGRSYEQYF
>TRBV2|TRBJ1-5
CASTLQGRYSGQPQHF
>TRBV7-9|TRBJ2-7
CASSPTTGEQYF
>TRBV5-6|TRBJ1-3
CASSRWGSSSGNTIYF
>TRBV7-2|TRBJ2-7
CASSLVVATAYEQYF
>TRBV6-6|TRBJ1-2
CASSYLGTGVYGYTF
>TRBV7-2|TRBJ2-7
CASSLGRGQGEQYF
>TRBV30|TRBJ1-2
CAWSGGQTAYGYTF
>TRBV28|TRBJ2-6
CASSDIRSSGANVLTF
>TRBV7-9|TRBJ2-1
CASSSPLAKSSYNEQFF
>TRBV28|TRBJ1-4
CASGTGRNEKLFF
>TRBV5-4|TRBJ1-2
CASSLDRVGYTF
>TRBV9|TRBJ2-1
CASSPPQDRRDEQFF
>TRBV7-3|TRBJ2-7
CASSLTPSGVYEQYF
>TRBV19|TRBJ1-1
CASGTGTNTEAFF
>TRBV28|TRBJ2-7
CASRGQGFYEQYF
>TRBV6-5|TRBJ2-5
CASSTDREETQYF
>TRBV6-4|TRBJ2-3
CASSDGSSGASDTQYF
>TRBV5-6|TRBJ1-2
CASSRTGVVGYTF
>TRBV7-8|TRBJ1-3
CASSPGRVFENTIYF